One sample yielded the 27 T cell receptor beta chains listed below, sequenced in a study of T cells in localized non-small cell lung cancer. The assay was immunoSEQ multiplex PCR, and TCRdb's table has in-frame clones only and misses some. The repertoire includes thousands of clones, roughly a quarter of them detected once, and approximately 15% sits in the top ten. The source material was lung tumor tissue, sampled before any cancer treatment. The receptors come from a male donor older than 55 with stage III squamous cell lung carcinoma.

This sequence joins TRBV23-1 and TRBJ2-7; no clear D. TRBV23-1 is classed as an ORF, of uncertain function. V was cut by 0 bases and J by 2 bases, with 8 bases left in between. The CDR3 length is 14 residues. In nucleotides, the CDR3 is TGCGCCAGCAGTCAATCGCACGAAACCTACGAGCAGTACTTC. Its protein is CASSQSHETYEQYF.

The rearrangement joins TRBV28 to TRBJ1-2, with D possibly TRBD1 on 6 matching bases. Germline V gives CDR1 MDHEN, CDR2 SYDVKM. The CDR3 has 13 amino acids. V dropped 4 bases and J dropped 5 bases, with 11 bases sitting between them. The CDR3 coding sequence is TGTGCCAGCAGTTCGGGGGCGGGGTATGGCTACACCTTC. Residues: CASSSGAGYGYTF.

The rearrangement joins TRBV6-8 to TRBJ1-1; D is undetermined. Deletions cut 0 bases from V and 10 bases from J, with 12 bases between. The CDR3 has 13 residues. CDR1 MNHGY and CDR2 SAAAGT come from the germline V gene. CDR3 in amino acids: CASSYSRDRAAFF. CDR3 DNA sequence: TGTGCCAGCAGTTACTCGAGGGATCGGGCAGCTTTCTTT.

The chain has TRBV28 and TRBJ1-2; D is unclear. The CDR3 sequence is 12 residues long. The V end was cut by 1 base, the J end by 5 bases, with 5 bases between. Germline V gene lookup returns CDR1 MDHEN and CDR2 SYDVKM. The CDR3 bases are TGTGCCAGCAGTTTATTAGGTTATGGCTACACCTTC. Protein sequence: CASSLLGYGYTF.

J is TRBJ1-5 and V is TRBV10-2, with D perhaps TRBD1 (6 bases). Germline CDR1 is WSHSY and CDR2 is SAAADI. With 0 bases removed from V and 7 bases from J, the gap between germline ends came to 16 bases. CDR3 length: 16 residues. As DNA, the CDR3 is TGCGCCAGCAGTGAGTCGACGGGTAGTGGGGGCCAGCCCCAGCATTTT. This sequence encodes CASSESTGSGGQPQHF.

The chain links TRBV11-3 to TRBJ1-4; 10 bases agree with TRBD1. V shed 5 bases and J 0 bases; nucleotides not matched to a gene: 3. Germline V lookup: CDR1 SGHNT, CDR2 YENEEA. This CDR3 has 16 amino acids. This CDR3 is CASSRDRGATNEKLFF. The DNA for the CDR3 is TGTGCCAGCAGCAGGGACAGGGGCGCAACTAATGAAAAACTGTTTTTT.

The CDR3 region is CAWGTGVTGELFF. DNA of the CDR3: TGTGCCTGGGGGACAGGGGTCACCGGGGAGCTGTTTTTT. The chain carries TRBV30 and TRBJ2-2, with 10 bases that match TRBD1. This CDR3 is 13 amino acids long. Germline lookup yields CDR1 GTSNPN and CDR2 SVGIG (reference sequence). J gave up 4 bases and V 5 bases, and 1 base lay outside the gene matches.

This clone came up a few times. This chain links TRBV6-8 with TRBJ2-3; D possibly uses TRBD1 or TRBD2 (6 bases each). This CDR3 comprises 15 residues. The V end was cut by 5 bases, the J end by 0 bases, with 12 bases between. CDR1 and CDR2 from the germline V gene are MNHGY and SAAAGT. For the CDR3, the DNA is TGTGCCAGCAGTCTGGGGGCGGGGAGCACAGATACGCAGTATTTT. It codes for CASSLGAGSTDTQYF.

This clone came up a few times. The rearrangement uses TRBV6-8 and TRBJ1-3, with a weak D call TRBD1 (6 bases). This CDR3 is 17 amino acids long. CDR1 and CDR2 (germline): MNHGY, SAAAGT. Deletions cut 0 bases from V and 8 bases from J, with 20 bases between. The CDR3 sequence: CASSYSRAGLQGDTIYF. The CDR3 DNA reads TGTGCCAGCAGTTACTCGAGAGCGGGGTTACAGGGAGACACCATATATTTT.

The chain couples TRBV5-1 to TRBJ2-1; a possible D gene is TRBD2 (5 bases). The V gene's germline CDR1 is SGHRS and CDR2 YFSETQ. Between the trimmed V and J ends, which lost 1 base and 2 bases, there was a span of 13 bases. The CDR3 covers 16 residues. The CDR3 is CASSLRAEVAYNEQFF. The CDR3 nucleotides are TGCGCCAGCAGCTTGCGAGCGGAGGTGGCCTACAATGAGCAGTTCTTC.

This sequence joins TRBV28 and TRBJ1-2, with D hard to call. Germline CDR1 is MDHEN and CDR2 is SYDVKM. Trimming took 5 bases from V and 2 from J, leaving 12 bases between them. The CDR3 sequence is 14 residues long. The CDR3 DNA reads TGTGCCAGCAGTCAGATCCGGTCCAACTATGGCTACACCTTC. This translates into CASSQIRSNYGYTF.

This clone was found a few times. This chain connects TRBV7-1 to TRBJ1-4; D is ambiguous. TRBV7-1 is identified as an open reading frame with a role that is uncertain. The ends were cut back, 4 bases at V and 2 bases at J, with 5 bases in the middle. The CDR3 consists of 13 residues. The chain's CDR3 is CASSLPTNEKLFF. The CDR3, as DNA: TGTGCCAGCAGCTTACCCACTAATGAAAAACTGTTTTTT.

This chain uses TRBV9 with TRBJ2-1; 8 bases agree with TRBD1. Germline trimming cut 4 bases from V and 6 bases from J; bases unmatched to any gene: 9. Germline V lookup: CDR1 SGDLS, CDR2 YYNGEE. The CDR3 runs to 15 residues. The CDR3 sequence: CASSPGQGIINEQFF. CDR3 DNA sequence: TGTGCCAGCAGCCCTGGACAGGGAATAATCAATGAGCAGTTCTTC.

This clone was seen more than once but under ten times. The J gene is TRBJ1-1, the V gene TRBV11-3, with D tentatively TRBD1 (6 bases). The CDR3 covers 14 residues. V lost 3 bases and J lost 0, with 8 bases in between. Germline V gene data show CDR1 as SGHNT and CDR2 as YENEEA. CDR3 coding DNA: TGTGCCAGCAGCTTTTGGGGGCTGAACACTGAAGCTTTCTTT. It yields the protein CASSFWGLNTEAFF. Based on the CDR3 plus reference TRBV11-3 and TRBJ1-1, the full variable domain is EAGVVQSPRYKIIEKKQPVAFWCNPISGHNTLYWYLQNLGQGPELLIRYENEEAVDDSQLPKDRFSAERLKGVDSTLKIQPAELGDSAVYLCASSFWGLNTEAFFGQGTRLTVV.

V gene TRBV6-8 combines with J gene TRBJ2-6; no firm D call. This CDR3 region has 14 residues. Germline CDR1 is MNHGY and CDR2 is SAAAGT. V was shortened by 6 bases and J by 12 bases, with 18 bases between the two germline ends. CDR3 sequence (DNA): TGTGCCAGCAGCTTGGACGAAGAGCTTAGCGTCCTGACTTTC. Its translation is CASSLDEELSVLTF.

The J gene is TRBJ2-3, the V gene TRBV19; 9 nucleotides line up with TRBD1. V trimming: 1 base; J trimming: 4 bases; junction bases outside the gene matches: 0. This CDR3 region has 14 residues. Germline V gene data show CDR1 as LNHDA and CDR2 as SQIVND (reference sequence). CDR3 DNA sequence: TGTGCCAGTAGTATAGGACAGGGGGCAGATACGCAGTATTTT. Its translation is CASSIGQGADTQYF. The variable domain in full, with the rest retrieved from reference TRBV19 and TRBJ2-3, is DGGITQSPKYLFRKEGQNVTLSCEQNLNHDAMYWYRQDPGQGLRLIYYSQIVNDFQKGDIAEGYSVSREKKESFPLTVTSAQKNPTAFYLCASSIGQGADTQYFGPGTRLTVL.

This clone is deemed large. This chain links TRBV11-3 with TRBJ2-1; 9 nucleotides line up with TRBD2. J gave up 7 bases and V 3 bases, and 7 bases lay outside the gene matches. Germline V gives CDR1 SGHNT, CDR2 YENEEA. The CDR3 has 15 residues. The CDR3 here is CASSLNSGSSNEQFF. CDR3 in DNA: TGTGCCAGCAGCTTGAATAGCGGGAGTTCGAATGAGCAGTTCTTC. Combining the CDR3 with reference TRBV11-3 and TRBJ2-1 gives the whole variable domain EAGVVQSPRYKIIEKKQPVAFWCNPISGHNTLYWYLQNLGQGPELLIRYENEEAVDDSQLPKDRFSAERLKGVDSTLKIQPAELGDSAVYLCASSLNSGSSNEQFFGPGTRLTVL.

This clone was detected a few times. The chain links TRBV4-1 to TRBJ2-7; 8 bases match TRBD2. Germline V CDR1 and CDR2: MGHRA, YSYEKL. The CDR3 has 15 residues. The trim removed 4 bases at V and 3 bases at J, leaving 8 bases unmatched. CDR3 in amino acids: CASSPMERGFYEQYF. The CDR3 nucleotides read TGCGCCAGCAGCCCGATGGAGCGGGGGTTCTACGAGCAGTACTTC.

This clone was seen more than once but under ten times. The V call is TRBV9, the J call TRBJ2-7; 9 nucleotides match TRBD1. This CDR3 region has 15 residues. Trimming took 5 bases from V and 5 from J; bases not matched to a gene: 11. CDR1 is SGDLS, CDR2 YYNGEE, per germline. CDR3 DNA: TGTGCCAGCAGTGAATGGGGACAGGGAGTCAACGAGCAGTACTTC. As protein: CASSEWGQGVNEQYF.

The gene calls are TRBV10-3 and TRBJ1-5; D gene ambiguous. In germline, CDR1 is ENHRY, CDR2 SYGVKD. The CDR3 loop spans 17 amino acids. V was clipped by 2 bases and J by 3 bases, with 17 bases between them. The CDR3 protein is CAISERRPRGSNQPQHF. The CDR3 bases are TGTGCCATCAGTGAGAGACGGCCCAGAGGGTCCAATCAGCCCCAGCATTTT.

By its share, this clone is medium-sized. The V gene is TRBV9, the J gene TRBJ2-6; D remains ambiguous. Between the trimmed V and J ends, which lost 0 bases and 4 bases, there was a span of 8 bases. The germline gives CDR1 SGDLS, CDR2 YYNGEE. The CDR3 totals 15 residues. CDR3 sequence reads: CASSVAPSGANVLTF. CDR3 DNA sequence: TGTGCCAGCAGCGTAGCCCCATCGGGGGCCAACGTCCTGACTTTC.

By its share, this clone is medium-sized. The chain recombines TRBV9 with TRBJ2-1; 8 nucleotides align to TRBD2. Losses at the gene ends were 3 bases for V and 5 bases for J; bases not matched to a gene: 13. Germline V gene sequence: CDR1 SGDLS, CDR2 YYNGEE. The CDR3 runs to 17 residues. CDR3 sequence (DNA): TGTGCCAGCAGCGCTTCCATAAGCGGGAGAGTCAACAATGAGCAGTTCTTC. This gives the protein CASSASISGRVNNEQFF.

By sample fraction, this clone is medium-sized (0.01 to 0.1%). The chain links TRBV11-3 to TRBJ2-5; D may match TRBD1 or TRBD2 (5 bases each). This CDR3 has 14 residues. Germline V gene data show CDR1 as SGHNT and CDR2 as YENEEA. Trimming removed 2 bases at V and 4 bases at J, with 11 bases between. CDR3 in amino acids: CASSLNGAGETQYF. Written as DNA, the CDR3 is TGTGCCAGCAGCTTAAACGGGGCCGGAGAGACCCAGTACTTC.

This clone showed up just a few times. The V and J genes are TRBV11-3 and TRBJ2-7; D uncertain. CDR3 size: 15 residues. The germline V and J ends were trimmed by 5 bases and 2 bases, with 16 bases remaining between them. Germline lookup yields CDR1 SGHNT and CDR2 YENEEA. The CDR3 region has the DNA TGTGCCAGCAGCCCTACCACTGATTTAACCTACGAGCAGTACTTC. It encodes CASSPTTDLTYEQYF.

The J gene is TRBJ1-4, the V gene TRBV11-3; D is possibly TRBD1 (5 bases). V lost 5 bases and J lost 1, with 11 bases in between. The CDR3 is made up of 15 amino acids. The germline gives CDR1 SGHNT, CDR2 YENEEA. The CDR3 DNA reads TGTGCCAGCAGCCTCGGGGGTTTAACTAATGAAAAACTGTTTTTT. It encodes CASSLGGLTNEKLFF.

This sequence joins TRBV29-1 and TRBJ2-7; possibly TRBD2 for D (6 bases). Germline V CDR1 and CDR2: SQVTM, ANQGSEA. With 4 bases removed from V and 5 bases from J, the gap between germline ends came to 12 bases. This CDR3 comprises 12 residues. CDR3 protein: CSVGDTSHEQYF. CDR3 coding DNA: TGCAGCGTTGGAGATACTAGCCACGAGCAGTACTTC.

This clone showed up just a few times. The chain links TRBV7-7 to TRBJ2-3; 7 bases line up with TRBD2. V lost 5 bases, J lost 2 bases, and 7 bases stayed unmatched. The CDR3 has 15 amino acids. The germline gives CDR1 SSHAT, CDR2 FNYEAQ (reference sequence). The CDR3 bases are TGTGCCAGCAGCGAAGACCGGGACTACACAGATACGCAGTATTTT. Its translation is CASSEDRDYTDTQYF.